Listed below are T cell receptor beta chains from one sample, sequenced in a study of blood T cell repertoires in COVID-19. Assay used: immunoSEQ multiplex PCR; TCRdb lists only in-frame clones, some missing. Of 150,000 to 200,000 clones listed, more than 70% were seen once; the top ten hold around 6.1%. The sample taken for sequencing was PBMCs or T cells enriched from blood (not recorded which). These receptors were taken from a man aged 40-55 years who had recovered from COVID-19. Both conserved end residues are part of each CDR3. A D gene is named only where the DNA matches it firmly. Size is stated for part of the rows, as once, few or many counts, or as a class when the clone is expanded.

v_gene: TRBV5-5; abundance: NA; j_gene: TRBJ2-6; d_gene: TRBD1; CDR3nt: TGTGCCAGCAGCCCGCGGACAGGGTCTGGGGCCAACGTCCTGACTTTC; CDR3aa: CASSPRTGSGANVLTF
v_gene: TRBV11-2; abundance: once; j_gene: TRBJ1-1; d_gene: NA; CDR3nt: TGTGCCAGCAGCGTGACAGCGCTTGAAGCTTTCTTT; CDR3aa: CASSVTALEAFF
v_gene: TRBV28; abundance: few; j_gene: TRBJ1-6; d_gene: NA; CDR3nt: TGTGCCAGCAGTCCCCGGGGTTATAATTCACCCCTCCACTTT; CDR3aa: CASSPRGYNSPLHF
v_gene: TRBV27; abundance: NA; j_gene: TRBJ1-1; d_gene: NA; CDR3nt: TGTGCCAGCAGTACAAAAAAGACAGGCCAACTCCCTTACACTGAAGCTTTCTTT; CDR3aa: CASSTKKTGQLPYTEAFF
v_gene: TRBV18; abundance: NA; j_gene: TRBJ1-4; d_gene: NA; CDR3nt: TGTGCCAGCTCACTCCAGGGGTTCGGTGAAAAACTGTTTTTT; CDR3aa: CASSLQGFGEKLFF
v_gene: TRBV25-1; abundance: many; j_gene: TRBJ2-3; d_gene: NA; CDR3nt: TGTGCCAGCAGTGCCCCAGGTACAGATACGCAGTATTTT; CDR3aa: CASSAPGTDTQYF
v_gene: TRBV19; abundance: NA; j_gene: TRBJ1-1; d_gene: TRBD1; CDR3nt: TGTGCCAGTAGTACCCTCGACAGGGGGCGGGATACTGAAGCTTTCTTT; CDR3aa: CASSTLDRGRDTEAFF
v_gene: TRBV6-2/TRBV6-3; abundance: NA; j_gene: TRBJ2-5; d_gene: TRBD2; CDR3nt: TGTGCCAGCAGTTACTCCGATCCGGGACTAGCGTCGGAGAGTGGGGAGACCCAGTACTTC; CDR3aa: CASSYSDPGLASESGETQYF
v_gene: TRBV6-5; abundance: NA; j_gene: TRBJ1-1; d_gene: NA; CDR3nt: TGTGCCAGCAGCCTGGCAGGGGTCACTGAAGCTTTCTTT; CDR3aa: CASSLAGVTEAFF
v_gene: TRBV9; abundance: few; j_gene: TRBJ2-2; d_gene: TRBD2; CDR3nt: TGTGCCAGCAGCCCCCTAGGGACTAGCCGGCCCGGGGAGCTGTTTTTT; CDR3aa: CASSPLGTSRPGELFF
v_gene: TRBV29-1; abundance: once; j_gene: TRBJ1-5; d_gene: NA; CDR3nt: TGCAGCGTCGCCGCGGGGGGGGAGGGTCAGCCCCAGCATTTT; CDR3aa: CSVAAGGEGQPQHF
v_gene: TRBV7-2; abundance: NA; j_gene: TRBJ1-2; d_gene: NA; CDR3nt: TGTGCCAGCAGCTTAGCGCGTGGCTACACCTTC; CDR3aa: CASSLARGYTF
v_gene: TRBV7-8; abundance: NA; j_gene: TRBJ1-5; d_gene: TRBD1; CDR3nt: TGTGCCAGCAGCTTAGCGACAGGGGGACGTCAGCCCCAGCATTTT; CDR3aa: CASSLATGGRQPQHF
v_gene: TRBV4-1; abundance: NA; j_gene: TRBJ1-4; d_gene: NA; CDR3nt: TGCGCCAGTGGAGGGGGGGTTCGAACTGAAAAACTGTTTTTT; CDR3aa: CASGGGVRTEKLFF
v_gene: TRBV5-1; abundance: once; j_gene: TRBJ1-5; d_gene: NA; CDR3nt: TGCGCCAGCAGCTTGGCAGGGGATGTAAATCAGCCCCAGCATTTT; CDR3aa: CASSLAGDVNQPQHF
v_gene: TRBV6-1; abundance: NA; j_gene: TRBJ1-3; d_gene: NA; CDR3nt: TGTGCCAGCAGTGAGCGGTCTGGAAACACCATATATTTT; CDR3aa: CASSERSGNTIYF
v_gene: TRBV3-1/TRBV3-2; abundance: many; j_gene: TRBJ2-7; d_gene: TRBD1; CDR3nt: TGTGCCAGCAGCCAAGAGACAGGGAAAGGTCGTGAGTACTTC; CDR3aa: CASSQETGKGREYF
v_gene: TRBV5-1; abundance: once; j_gene: TRBJ2-7; d_gene: NA; CDR3nt: TGCGCCAGCAGCTTTACGGGGTTTTACGAGCAGTACTTC; CDR3aa: CASSFTGFYEQYF